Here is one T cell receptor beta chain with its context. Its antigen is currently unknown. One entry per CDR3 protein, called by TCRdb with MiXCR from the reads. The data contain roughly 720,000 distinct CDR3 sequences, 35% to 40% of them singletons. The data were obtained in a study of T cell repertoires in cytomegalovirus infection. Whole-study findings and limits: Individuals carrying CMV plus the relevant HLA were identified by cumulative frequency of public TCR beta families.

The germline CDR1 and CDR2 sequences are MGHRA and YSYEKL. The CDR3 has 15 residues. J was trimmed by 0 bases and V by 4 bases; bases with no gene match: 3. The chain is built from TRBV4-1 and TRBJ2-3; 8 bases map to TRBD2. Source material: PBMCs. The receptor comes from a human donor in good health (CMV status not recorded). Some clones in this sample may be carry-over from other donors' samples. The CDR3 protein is CASSRAGVSTDTQYF. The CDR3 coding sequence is TGCGCCAGCAGCCGAGCGGGAGTAAGCACAGATACGCAGTATTTT.